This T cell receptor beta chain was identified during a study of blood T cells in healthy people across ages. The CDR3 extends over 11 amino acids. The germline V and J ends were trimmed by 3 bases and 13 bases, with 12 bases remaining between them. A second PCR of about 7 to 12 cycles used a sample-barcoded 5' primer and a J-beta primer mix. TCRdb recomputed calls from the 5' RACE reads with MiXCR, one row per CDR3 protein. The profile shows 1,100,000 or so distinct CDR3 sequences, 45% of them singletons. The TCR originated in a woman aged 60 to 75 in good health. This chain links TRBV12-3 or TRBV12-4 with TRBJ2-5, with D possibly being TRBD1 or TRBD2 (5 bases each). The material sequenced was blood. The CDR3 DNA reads TGTGCCAGCAGTTTGAAGGGGACGGGGTACTTC. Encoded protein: CASSLKGTGYF.